This T cell receptor (beta chain) stems from a study of cytomegalovirus exposure and HLA in healthy donors. CDR3 size: 16 residues. V dropped 7 bases and J dropped 4 bases, with 22 bases sitting between them. From germline, CDR1 is MDHEN and CDR2 SYDVKM. Study outcomes and limitations: For most TCR beta V segments, an earlier analysis put the productive rate at about 90% or about 30% of the time.

The PCR made use of 60 Vbeta and 13 Jbeta primers. Repertoires were generated with immunoSEQ multiplex PCR, while TCRdb's copy carries only in-frame clones and drops some. The data hold approximately 200,000 clones, with 60% to 80% observed a single time. As to this clone: The antigen is not known.

The sequenced material came from PBMCs. The receptor was isolated from a woman in her thirties in good health and CMV-seropositive. V gene TRBV28 combines with J gene TRBJ1-2; a weak D match, TRBD1 (5 bases). The CDR3 coding sequence is TGTGCCAGCATCTCGGGCGGACAACGCCGCCTCTATGGCTACACCTTC. It specifies CASISGGQRRLYGYTF.